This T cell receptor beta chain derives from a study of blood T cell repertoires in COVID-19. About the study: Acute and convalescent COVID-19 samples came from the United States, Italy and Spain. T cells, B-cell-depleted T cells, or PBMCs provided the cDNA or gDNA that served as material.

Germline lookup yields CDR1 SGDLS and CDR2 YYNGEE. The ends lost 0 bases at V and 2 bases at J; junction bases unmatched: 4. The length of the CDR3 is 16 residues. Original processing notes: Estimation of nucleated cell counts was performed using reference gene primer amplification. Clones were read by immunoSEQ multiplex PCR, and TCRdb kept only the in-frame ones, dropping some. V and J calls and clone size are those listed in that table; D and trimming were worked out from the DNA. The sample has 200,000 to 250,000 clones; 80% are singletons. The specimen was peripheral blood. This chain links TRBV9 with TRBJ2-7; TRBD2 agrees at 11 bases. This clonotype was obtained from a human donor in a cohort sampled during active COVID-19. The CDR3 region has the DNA TGTGCCAGCAGCGTAGGTGGTAGCGGGAGGGCCTACGAGCAGTACTTC. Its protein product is CASSVGGSGRAYEQYF.